Included here is one TCR beta chain sequence, with context. Its specificity is unknown. The sample belongs to a study of cytomegalovirus exposure and HLA in healthy donors. Overall study results and limits: An analysis that came later showed most CMV-associated TCR beta chains appearing HLA-restricted. As confirmed in vitro, a few CMV-associated chains were specific for CMV antigens.

The PCR made use of 60 Vbeta and 13 Jbeta primers. Method: immunoSEQ multiplex PCR; TCRdb's copy keeps in-frame clones and lacks some. The sample holds around 130,000 clones, about three quarters seen once. The CDR3 has 15 amino acids. Trimming removed 5 bases from V and 0 bases from J, with 14 bases in between. Germline assignment: CDR1 SQVTM and CDR2 ANQGSEA. This chain uses TRBV29-1 with TRBJ2-1, with TRBD1 as a possible D gene (5 bases). Sequencing used PBMCs. The TCR comes from a woman aged 30 to 39 in good health and CMV-seronegative. The CDR3 DNA reads as TGCAGCGTTCTCAGGGTCCCTAGCTCCTACAATGAGCAGTTCTTC. It specifies CSVLRVPSSYNEQFF.